The rows below give T cell receptor beta chains drawn from one sample of a study of CD8 T cells in Susac syndrome. Each CDR3 protein is one row after TCRdb ran MiXCR on the immunoSEQ multiplex PCR reads. The sample carries roughly 140,000 distinct CDR3 sequences, just under 95% recorded once. Sequencing input: CD8+ T cells from PBMCs. These receptors all come from a human donor with multiple sclerosis. The CDR3 runs from the conserved cysteine through the conserved F or W. A D gene is named only where the DNA matches it firmly. The size of a clone is reported for some rows only, either as once, few or many, or as a class for expanded clones.

size: NA
J: TRBJ2-7
D: NA
V: TRBV20-1
CDR3: CSARGHTTASYEQYF
DNA: TGCAGTGCTAGAGGGCACACAACAGCCTCCTACGAGCAGTACTTC

size: NA
J: TRBJ1-5
D: NA
V: TRBV12-5
CDR3: CASGLNRDQPQHF
DNA: TGTGCTAGTGGTTTGAACAGGGATCAGCCCCAGCATTTT

size: NA
J: TRBJ1-4
D: NA
V: TRBV29-1
CDR3: CSVEEGKREKLFF
DNA: TGCAGCGTTGAGGAGGGCAAGAGGGAAAAACTGTTTTTT

size: NA
J: TRBJ1-5
D: NA
V: TRBV20-1
CDR3: CSASEGGQPQHF
DNA: TGCAGTGCTAGTGAGGGGGGGCAGCCCCAGCATTTT

size: NA
J: TRBJ2-7
D: TRBD2
V: TRBV30
CDR3: CAWSVPTRGLAGGVDF
DNA: TGTGCCTGGAGTGTACCGACTCGTGGACTAGCGGGAGGGGTAGACTTC

size: NA
J: TRBJ2-2
D: NA
V: TRBV7-9
CDR3: CASSSRVGDTGELFF
DNA: TGTGCCAGCAGCTCGAGGGTGGGGGACACCGGGGAGCTGTTTTTT

size: NA
J: TRBJ1-1
D: NA
V: TRBV20-1
CDR3: CSAREDMNTEAFF
DNA: TGCAGTGCTAGAGAGGACATGAACACTGAAGCTTTCTTT

size: NA
J: TRBJ1-5
D: TRBD1
V: TRBV2
CDR3: CASTSGQGPNQPQHF
DNA: TGTGCCAGCACCTCGGGACAGGGTCCGAATCAGCCCCAGCATTTT

size: NA
J: TRBJ2-7
D: TRBD1
V: TRBV7-9
CDR3: CASSGRDRTYEQYF
DNA: TGTGCCAGCAGCGGCCGGGACAGAACCTACGAGCAGTACTTC

size: NA
J: TRBJ2-7
D: TRBD1
V: TRBV7-9
CDR3: CASSYHPNRGRHDEQYF
DNA: TGTGCCAGCAGCTACCATCCTAACAGGGGGCGTCATGACGAGCAGTACTTC

size: NA
J: TRBJ2-5
D: NA
V: TRBV10-3
CDR3: CAISEWQGQETQYF
DNA: TGTGCCATCAGTGAGTGGCAGGGACAAGAGACCCAGTACTTC

size: NA
J: TRBJ2-3
D: TRBD1
V: TRBV20-1
CDR3: CSARGTGGVDTQYF
DNA: TGCAGTGCTAGAGGGACAGGGGGGGTAGATACGCAGTATTTT

size: NA
J: TRBJ2-5
D: NA
V: TRBV9
CDR3: CASSGGTAGGETQYF
DNA: TGTGCCAGCAGCGGAGGGACGGCAGGCGGAGAGACCCAGTACTTC

size: NA
J: TRBJ2-5
D: TRBD2
V: TRBV11-2
CDR3: CASSFSGGAVETQYF
DNA: TGTGCCAGCAGCTTTAGCGGGGGGGCCGTGGAGACCCAGTACTTC

size: NA
J: TRBJ1-3
D: NA
V: TRBV20-1
CDR3: CSARSGTDDSGNTIYF
DNA: TGCAGTGCTAGATCCGGGACCGACGACTCTGGAAACACCATATATTTT

size: NA
J: TRBJ2-2
D: NA
V: TRBV9
CDR3: CASSASRGQGNTGELFF
DNA: TGTGCCAGCAGCGCCTCCCGAGGGCAGGGAAACACCGGGGAGCTGTTTTTT

size: few
J: TRBJ1-1
D: TRBD1
V: TRBV7-9
CDR3: CASSSRTGNTEAFF
DNA: TGTGCCAGCAGCTCCCGGACAGGGAACACTGAAGCTTTCTTT

size: NA
J: TRBJ2-1
D: NA
V: TRBV24-1
CDR3: CDQELSYNEQFF
DNA: TGTGACCAGGAACTCTCCTACAATGAGCAGTTCTTC